One and the same sample provided the 2 T cell receptor beta chains below, sequenced in a study of response to subunit inactivated influenza vaccine. TCRdb redid the calling of the RT-PCR reads with MiXCR, one entry per CDR3 protein. The data show over 650,000 distinct CDR3 sequences, roughly 20% seen once. Sequenced material: PBMCs from blood, taken about 5 days after vaccination. All receptors derive from a man in his fifties who received an inactivated influenza vaccine.

This clonotype was detected a few times. J is TRBJ2-5 and V is TRBV15, with D unclear. From germline, CDR1 is LNHNV and CDR2 YYDKDF (reference sequence). CDR3 size: 16 residues. V was pared by 3 bases and J by 0 bases, with 14 bases between. This CDR3 reads CATSSDATVYQETQYF. The CDR3 DNA follows: TGTGCCACCAGCAGTGATGCGACGGTTTACCAAGAGACCCAGTACTTC.

A few counts support this clonotype. The chain employs TRBV6-5 and TRBJ1-1; 8 bases match TRBD1. The length of the CDR3 is 15 residues. Losses at the gene ends were 2 bases for V and 3 bases for J; bases not matched to a gene: 5. Germline V gene sequence: CDR1 MNHEY, CDR2 SVGAGI. Here the CDR3 reads CASSYMTGVDTEAFF. CDR3 bases: TGTGCCAGCAGTTACATGACAGGGGTGGACACTGAAGCTTTCTTT.